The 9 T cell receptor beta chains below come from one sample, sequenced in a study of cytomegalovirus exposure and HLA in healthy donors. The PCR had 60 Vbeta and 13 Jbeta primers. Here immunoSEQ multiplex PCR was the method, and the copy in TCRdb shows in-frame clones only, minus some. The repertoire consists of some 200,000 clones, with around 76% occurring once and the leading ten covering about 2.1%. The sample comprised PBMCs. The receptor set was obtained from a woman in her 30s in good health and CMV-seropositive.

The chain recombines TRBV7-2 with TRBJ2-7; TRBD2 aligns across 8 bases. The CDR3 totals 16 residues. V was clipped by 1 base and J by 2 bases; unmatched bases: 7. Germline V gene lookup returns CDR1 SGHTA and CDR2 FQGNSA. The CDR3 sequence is CASSLDAGGVTYEQYF. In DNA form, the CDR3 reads TGTGCCAGCAGCTTAGATGCCGGGGGGGTAACCTACGAGCAGTACTTC.

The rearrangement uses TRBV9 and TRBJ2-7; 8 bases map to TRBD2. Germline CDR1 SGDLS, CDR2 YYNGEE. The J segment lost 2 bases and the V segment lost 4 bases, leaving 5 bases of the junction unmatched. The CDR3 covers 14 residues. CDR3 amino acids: CASSTQLAAYEQYF. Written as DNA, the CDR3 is TGTGCCAGCAGCACCCAACTAGCGGCCTACGAGCAGTACTTC. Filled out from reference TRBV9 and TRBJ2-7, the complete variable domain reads DSGVTQTPKHLITATGQRVTLRCSPRSGDLSVYWYQQSLDQGLQFLIQYYNGEERAKGNILERFSAQQFPDLHSELNLSSLELGDSALYFCASSTQLAAYEQYFGPGTRLTVT.

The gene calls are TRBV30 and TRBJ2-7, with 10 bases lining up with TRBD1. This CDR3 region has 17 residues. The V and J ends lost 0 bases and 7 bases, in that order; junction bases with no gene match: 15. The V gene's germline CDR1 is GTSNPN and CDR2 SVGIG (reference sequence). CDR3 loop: CAWSVLIGTGVPLEQYF. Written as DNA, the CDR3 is TGTGCCTGGAGTGTACTGATAGGGACAGGGGTTCCCCTGGAGCAGTACTTC.

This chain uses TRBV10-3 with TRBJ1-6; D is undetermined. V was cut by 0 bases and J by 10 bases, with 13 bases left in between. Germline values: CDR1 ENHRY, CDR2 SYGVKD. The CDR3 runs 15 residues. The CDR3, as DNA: TGTGCCATCAGTGAGTCCCCGGGTTCGGGGTCACCCCTCCACTTT. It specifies CAISESPGSGSPLHF.

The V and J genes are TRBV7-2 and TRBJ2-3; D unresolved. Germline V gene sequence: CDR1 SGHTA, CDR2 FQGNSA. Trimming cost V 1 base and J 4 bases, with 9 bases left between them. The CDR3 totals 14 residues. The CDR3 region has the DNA TGTGCCAGCAGCTTAGGGCTAGACGCAGATACGCAGTATTTT. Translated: CASSLGLDADTQYF.

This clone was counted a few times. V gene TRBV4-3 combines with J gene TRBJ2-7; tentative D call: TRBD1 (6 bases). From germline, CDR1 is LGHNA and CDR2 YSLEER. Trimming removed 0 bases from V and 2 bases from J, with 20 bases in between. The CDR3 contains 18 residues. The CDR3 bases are TGCGCCAGCAGCCAAGATCTTTATGGACAGATCGCGGCCTACGAGCAGTACTTC. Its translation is CASSQDLYGQIAAYEQYF.

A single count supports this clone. The DNA of the CDR3 is TGTGCCAGCTCACCGTCGGGCAGGGGAGATGAGCAGTTCTTC. It yields the protein CASSPSGRGDEQFF. V and J are TRBV18 and TRBJ2-1; tentatively, D is TRBD1 (6 bases). The CDR3 extends over 14 amino acids. CDR1 KGHSH and CDR2 LQKENI come from the germline V gene. Trimming took 3 bases from V and 8 from J, leaving 14 bases between them.

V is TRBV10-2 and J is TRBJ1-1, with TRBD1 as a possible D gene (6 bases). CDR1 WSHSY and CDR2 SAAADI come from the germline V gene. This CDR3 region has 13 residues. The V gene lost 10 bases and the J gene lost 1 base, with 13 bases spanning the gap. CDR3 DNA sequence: TGCGCCACCGCTAGACAGGAGAACACTGAAGCTTTCTTT. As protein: CATARQENTEAFF.

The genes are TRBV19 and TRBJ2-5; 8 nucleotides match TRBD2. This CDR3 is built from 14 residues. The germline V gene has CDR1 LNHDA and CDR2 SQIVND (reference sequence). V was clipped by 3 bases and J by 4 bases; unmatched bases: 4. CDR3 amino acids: CASSIGTRGETQYF. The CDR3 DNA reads TGTGCCAGTAGTATTGGGACTAGGGGAGAGACCCAGTACTTC.